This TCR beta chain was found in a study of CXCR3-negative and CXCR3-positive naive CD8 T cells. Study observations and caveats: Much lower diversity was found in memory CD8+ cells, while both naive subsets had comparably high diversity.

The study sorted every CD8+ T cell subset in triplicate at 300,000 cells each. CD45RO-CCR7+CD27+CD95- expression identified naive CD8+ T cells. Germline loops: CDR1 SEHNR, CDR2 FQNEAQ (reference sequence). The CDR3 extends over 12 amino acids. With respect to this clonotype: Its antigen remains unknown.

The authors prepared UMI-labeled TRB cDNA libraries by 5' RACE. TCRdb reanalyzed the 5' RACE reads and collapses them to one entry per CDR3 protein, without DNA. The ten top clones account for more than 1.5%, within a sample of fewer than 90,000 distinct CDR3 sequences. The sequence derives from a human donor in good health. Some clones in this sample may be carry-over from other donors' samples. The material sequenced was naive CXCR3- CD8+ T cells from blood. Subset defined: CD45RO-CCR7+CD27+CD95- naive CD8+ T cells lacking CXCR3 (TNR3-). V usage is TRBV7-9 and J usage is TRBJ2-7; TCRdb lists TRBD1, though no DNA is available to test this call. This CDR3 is CASNPPSHEQYF.